This T cell receptor (beta chain) was identified in a study of blood T cell repertoires in COVID-19. In the study overall: Collection of acute and convalescent COVID-19 samples took place in the United States, Italy and Spain.

The table came from immunoSEQ multiplex PCR; TCRdb's copy has only in-frame clones and leaves some out. The sample lists about 61,000 clones, around 88% occurring once. V was clipped by 3 bases and J by 0 bases, with 14 bases between them. The CDR3 length is 15 residues. Germline V lookup: CDR1 GTSNPN, CDR2 SVGIG (reference sequence). The rearrangement joins TRBV30 to TRBJ1-1; possible D gene TRBD1, 6 bases. The sample taken for sequencing was peripheral blood. This TCR was recovered from a human donor in a cohort sampled during active COVID-19. The CDR3 DNA follows: TGTGCCTGGAGCGAGCAGGGGCTAATGAACACTGAAGCTTTCTTT. Translated: CAWSEQGLMNTEAFF.